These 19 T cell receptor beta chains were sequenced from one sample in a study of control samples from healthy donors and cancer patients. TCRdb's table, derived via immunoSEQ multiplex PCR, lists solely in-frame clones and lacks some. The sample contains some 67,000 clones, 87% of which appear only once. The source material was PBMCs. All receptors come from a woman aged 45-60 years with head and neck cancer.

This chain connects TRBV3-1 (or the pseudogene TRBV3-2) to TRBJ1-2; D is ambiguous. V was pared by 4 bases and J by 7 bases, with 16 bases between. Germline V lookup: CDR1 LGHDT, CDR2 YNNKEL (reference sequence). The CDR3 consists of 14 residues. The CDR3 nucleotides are TGTGCCAGCAGCCCCGGACTGGCGCCGGGTGGCTACACCTTC. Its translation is CASSPGLAPGGYTF.

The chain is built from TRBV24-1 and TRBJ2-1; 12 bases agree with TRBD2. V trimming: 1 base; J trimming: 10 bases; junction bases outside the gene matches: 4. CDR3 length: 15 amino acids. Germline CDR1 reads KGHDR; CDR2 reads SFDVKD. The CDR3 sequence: CATSDFPSGGVEQFF. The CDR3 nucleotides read TGTGCCACCAGTGATTTCCCTAGCGGGGGGGTAGAGCAGTTCTTC.

In DNA, the CDR3 is TGTGCCAGCAGTTATGTGACGGTTGATCAGCCCCAGCATTTT. Translating it yields CASSYVTVDQPQHF. V usage is TRBV6-2 or TRBV6-3 and J usage is TRBJ1-5; D uncertain. CDR1 and CDR2 from the germline V gene are MNHEY and SVGEGT. CDR3 length: 14 amino acids. V was shortened by 3 bases and J by 5 bases, with 11 bases between the two germline ends.

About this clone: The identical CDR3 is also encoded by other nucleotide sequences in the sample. Written as DNA, the CDR3 is TGCGCCAGCAGCTTGGCCGGGACAGGGGGTGGCTACACCTTC. Encoded protein: CASSLAGTGGGYTF. The rearrangement uses TRBV5-1 and TRBJ1-2; 11 bases match TRBD1. Germline assignment: CDR1 SGHRS and CDR2 YFSETQ. The CDR3 consists of 14 residues. Trimming at V came to 0 bases and at J to 7 bases, leaving 2 bases not matched to a gene.

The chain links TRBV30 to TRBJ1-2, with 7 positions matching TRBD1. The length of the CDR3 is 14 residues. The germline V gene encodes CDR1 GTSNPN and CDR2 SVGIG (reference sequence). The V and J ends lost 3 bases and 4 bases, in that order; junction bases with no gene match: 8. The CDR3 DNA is TGTGCCTGGAGCGGGACAGTTAGTCGCTATGGCTACACCTTC. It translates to CAWSGTVSRYGYTF.

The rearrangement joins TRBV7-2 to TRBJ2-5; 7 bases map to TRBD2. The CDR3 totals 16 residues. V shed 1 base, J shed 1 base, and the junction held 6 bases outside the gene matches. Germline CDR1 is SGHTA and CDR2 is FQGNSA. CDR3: CASSLGGLWGQETQYF. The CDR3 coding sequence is TGTGCCAGCAGCTTAGGGGGACTATGGGGCCAAGAGACCCAGTACTTC.

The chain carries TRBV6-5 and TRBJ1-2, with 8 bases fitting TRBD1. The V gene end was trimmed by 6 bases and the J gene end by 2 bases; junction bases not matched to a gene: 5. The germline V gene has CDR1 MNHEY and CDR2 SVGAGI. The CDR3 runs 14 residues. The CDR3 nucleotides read TGTGCCAGCAGGGGGACAGGAGGAAACTATGGCTACACCTTC. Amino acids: CASRGTGGNYGYTF.

The CDR3 sequence: CASSIDLTGGTEAFF. The CDR3, as DNA: TGTGCCAGTAGTATAGATCTGACAGGGGGCACTGAAGCTTTCTTT. This chain connects TRBV19 to TRBJ1-1, with TRBD1 matching 9 bases. Germline V gene data show CDR1 as LNHDA and CDR2 as SQIVND (reference sequence). With 0 bases clipped from V and 4 bases from J, the junction kept 3 bases outside the gene matches. The CDR3 spans 15 residues.

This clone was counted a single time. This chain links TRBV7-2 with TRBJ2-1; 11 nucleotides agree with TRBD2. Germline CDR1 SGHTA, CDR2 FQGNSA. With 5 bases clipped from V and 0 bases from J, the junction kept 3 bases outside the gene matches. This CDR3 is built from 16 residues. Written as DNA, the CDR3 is TGTGCCAGCAGCATAACTAGCGGGGGCTCCTACAATGAGCAGTTCTTC. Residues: CASSITSGGSYNEQFF. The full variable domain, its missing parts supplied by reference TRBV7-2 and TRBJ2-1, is GAGVSQSPSNKVTEKGKDVELRCDPISGHTALYWYRQSLGQGLEFLIYFQGNSAPDKSGLPSDRFSAERTGGSVSTLTIQRTQQEDSAVYLCASSITSGGSYNEQFFGPGTRLTVL.

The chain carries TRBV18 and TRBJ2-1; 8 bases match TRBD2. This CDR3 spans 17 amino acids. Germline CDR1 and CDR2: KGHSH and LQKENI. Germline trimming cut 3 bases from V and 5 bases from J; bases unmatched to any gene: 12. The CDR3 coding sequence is TGTGCCAGCTCACCCCTCGGGGGGGGCGGGATGAACAATGAGCAGTTCTTC. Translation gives CASSPLGGGGMNNEQFF.

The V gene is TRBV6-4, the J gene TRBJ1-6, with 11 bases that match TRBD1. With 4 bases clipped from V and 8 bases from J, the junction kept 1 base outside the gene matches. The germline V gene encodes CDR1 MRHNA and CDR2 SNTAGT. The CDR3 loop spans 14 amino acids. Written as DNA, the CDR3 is TGTGCCAGCAGTGCGGGACAGGGGGATTCACCCCTCCACTTT. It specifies CASSAGQGDSPLHF.

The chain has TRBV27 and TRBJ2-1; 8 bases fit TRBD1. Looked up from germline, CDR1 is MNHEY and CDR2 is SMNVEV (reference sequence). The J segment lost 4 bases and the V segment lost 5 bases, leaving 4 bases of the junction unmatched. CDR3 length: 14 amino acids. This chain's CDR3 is CASSGQGQYNEQFF. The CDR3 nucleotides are TGTGCCAGCAGTGGACAGGGACAATACAATGAGCAGTTCTTC.

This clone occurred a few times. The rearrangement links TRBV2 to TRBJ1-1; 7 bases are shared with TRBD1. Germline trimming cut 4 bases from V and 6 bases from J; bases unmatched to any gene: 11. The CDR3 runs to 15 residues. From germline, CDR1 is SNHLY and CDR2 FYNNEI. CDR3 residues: CASSVSLRQGAEAFF. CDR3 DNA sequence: TGTGCCAGCAGTGTTAGCCTCAGACAGGGCGCTGAAGCTTTCTTT.

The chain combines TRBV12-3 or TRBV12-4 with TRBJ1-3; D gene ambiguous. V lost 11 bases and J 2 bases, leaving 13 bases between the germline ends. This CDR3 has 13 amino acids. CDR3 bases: TGTGCCTGCCTTCCAGGTGCTGGAAACACCATATATTTT. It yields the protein CACLPGAGNTIYF.

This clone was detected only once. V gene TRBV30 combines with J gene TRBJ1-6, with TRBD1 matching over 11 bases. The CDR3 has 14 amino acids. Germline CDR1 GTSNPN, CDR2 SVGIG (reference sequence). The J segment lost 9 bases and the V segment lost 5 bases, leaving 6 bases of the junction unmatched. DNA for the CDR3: TGTGCCTGGCAAAAGGACAGGGGGCGTTCACCCCTCCACTTT. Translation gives CAWQKDRGRSPLHF.

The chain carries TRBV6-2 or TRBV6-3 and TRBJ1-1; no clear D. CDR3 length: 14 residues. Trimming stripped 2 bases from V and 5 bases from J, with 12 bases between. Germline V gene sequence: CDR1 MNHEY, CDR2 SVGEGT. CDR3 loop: CASSYPTLTTEAFF. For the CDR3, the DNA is TGTGCCAGCAGTTACCCGACGTTAACGACTGAAGCTTTCTTT.

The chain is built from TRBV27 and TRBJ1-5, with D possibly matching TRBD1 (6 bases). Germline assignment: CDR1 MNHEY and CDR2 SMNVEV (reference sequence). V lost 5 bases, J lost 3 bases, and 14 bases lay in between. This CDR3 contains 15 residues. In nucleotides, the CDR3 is TGTGCCAGCAGTGGGGCAGGGGAATACAATCAGCCCCAGCATTTT. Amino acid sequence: CASSGAGEYNQPQHF.

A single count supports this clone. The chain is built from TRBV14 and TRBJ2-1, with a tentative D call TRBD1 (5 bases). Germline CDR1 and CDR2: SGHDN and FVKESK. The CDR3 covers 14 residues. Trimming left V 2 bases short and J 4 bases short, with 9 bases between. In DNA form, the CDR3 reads TGTGCCAGCAGCCAATTGAACAGGTACAATGAGCAGTTCTTC. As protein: CASSQLNRYNEQFF.

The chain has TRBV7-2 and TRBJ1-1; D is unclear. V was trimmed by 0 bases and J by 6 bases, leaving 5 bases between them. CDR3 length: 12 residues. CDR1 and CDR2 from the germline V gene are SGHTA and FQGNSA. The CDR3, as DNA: TGTGCCAGCAGCTTAGCGTGGGCTGAAGCTTTCTTT. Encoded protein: CASSLAWAEAFF.